This is a list of T cell receptor beta chains from one sample in a study of cytomegalovirus exposure and HLA in healthy donors. Only in-frame clones appear in the TCRdb table, and some are missing; sequencing was by immunoSEQ multiplex PCR. The table lists approximately 190,000 clones, 82% of them singletons. The source material was PBMCs. Receptors originate from a woman between 50 and 59 years old in good health and CMV-seropositive. Both conserved end residues are part of each CDR3. Each record gives: clone size, D gene, V gene, J gene, CDR3 protein, CDR3 DNA. The D gene is left open where the match is weak. Clone size appears in some rows only: once, few, many, or a class for an expanded clone.

.	.	TRBV30	TRBJ1-1	CAWSAQGDTEAFF	TGTGCCTGGAGTGCACAGGGTGACACTGAAGCTTTCTTT
.	TRBD1	TRBV14	TRBJ2-1	CASSPTGGASYNEQFF	TGTGCCAGCAGCCCCACAGGGGGTGCATCCTACAATGAGCAGTTCTTC
.	TRBD2	TRBV5-4	TRBJ2-2	CASSPRTSRQGGELFF	TGTGCCAGCAGCCCGAGGACTAGTCGTCAGGGCGGGGAGCTGTTTTTT
once	.	TRBV2	TRBJ2-2	CASRGSGRNTGELFF	TGTGCCAGCAGGGGGAGCGGGCGAAACACCGGGGAGCTGTTTTTT
.	TRBD1	TRBV29-1	TRBJ2-7	CSARDSPYEQYF	TGCAGCGCCCGGGACAGTCCCTACGAGCAGTACTTC
.	.	TRBV5-5	TRBJ1-4	CASSYVAGITELFF	TGTGCCAGCAGCTACGTAGCCGGGATAACAGAACTGTTTTTT
once	.	TRBV21-1	TRBJ1-2	CASSKRTASFGYTF	TGTGCCAGCAGCAAGAGGACAGCCTCCTTCGGCTACACCTTC
.	.	TRBV28	TRBJ1-3	CASSSPVPTAIYF	TGTGCCAGCAGTTCCCCTGTCCCTACCGCCATATATTTT
.	TRBD1	TRBV15	TRBJ1-4	CATSRPGQGAVGKLFF	TGTGCCACCAGCAGACCTGGACAGGGGGCAGTCGGAAAACTGTTTTTT
.	.	TRBV22-1	TRBJ2-7	CPGSDRRRQYF	TGTCCTGGGAGCGACAGGCGGCGGCAGTACTTC
.	.	TRBV15	TRBJ1-4	CAAVGAAREKLFF	TGTGCCGCGGTTGGGGCAGCCCGTGAAAAACTGTTTTTT
.	.	TRBV5-1	TRBJ2-7	CASSLGSGPRAISYEQYF	TGCGCCAGCAGCTTGGGATCTGGACCCAGGGCTATCTCCTACGAGCAGTACTTC
.	TRBD1	TRBV7-9	TRBJ2-7	CASSLLGGNLRSYEQYF	TGTGCCAGCAGCTTATTAGGGGGCAACCTCCGCTCCTACGAGCAGTACTTC
few	TRBD1	TRBV7-9	TRBJ1-1	CSSHRGPGTEAFF	TGTTCCTCTCATAGGGGGCCGGGGACTGAAGCTTTCTTT
.	TRBD2	TRBV7-3	TRBJ2-1	CASSYSGSSYNEQFF	TGTGCCAGCAGCTACAGCGGGAGCTCCTACAATGAGCAGTTCTTC
.	.	TRBV7-3	TRBJ2-5	CASSKTGRETQYF	TGTGCCAGCAGTAAAACAGGGCGGGAGACCCAGTACTTC
.	.	TRBV5-1	TRBJ2-1	CASSPLAASSYNEQFF	TGCGCCAGCAGCCCCTTAGCGGCGAGCTCCTACAATGAGCAGTTCTTC